A selection of T cell receptor beta chains follows, all from one sample in a study of OX40 agonist ivuxolimab in advanced cancers. Some clones are missing from TCRdb's copy, which holds only in-frame ones; the method was immunoSEQ multiplex PCR. Found here are around 9,900 clones, over 65% of them singletons; the top ten hold roughly a quarter. The source material was CD4+ or CD8+ T cells sorted from blood, sampled in a trial of the OX40 agonist ivuxolimab. These receptors were collected from an adult with an advanced solid tumor such as melanoma, head and neck, liver or kidney cancer. Both conserved end residues are part of each CDR3. The D gene is left open where the match is weak. Size tells how often a clone was seen (once, few, many) or the class of an expanded clone, and some rows leave it out.

V	D	size	J	CDR3
TRBV19	NA	medium-sized	TRBJ1-1	CASTRDHTEAFF
TRBV7-6	TRBD1	few	TRBJ2-2	CASSGTSGTGDTGELFF
TRBV14	TRBD2	few	TRBJ2-4	CASSQGGRARAKNIQYF
TRBV27	NA	NA	TRBJ1-1	CASSSRVFMGSEAFF
TRBV6-5	NA	NA	TRBJ2-5	CASSYLAEETQYF
TRBV19	NA	NA	TRBJ2-2	CASSIVPPGELFF
TRBV4-1	TRBD1	NA	TRBJ2-1	CASRSTGGREQFF
TRBV28	NA	NA	TRBJ1-1	CASRPQGNTEAFF
TRBV27	NA	NA	TRBJ1-1	CASRSSWTEAFF
TRBV4-1	NA	NA	TRBJ2-7	CASSQVRADYEQYF
TRBV7-9	NA	NA	TRBJ1-2	CASSSQVYGYTF
TRBV15	TRBD2	few	TRBJ2-1	CATSRDSNTASGNNEQFF
TRBV28	NA	NA	TRBJ1-1	CASTPSSVNTEAFF
TRBV2	TRBD2	NA	TRBJ2-3	CASSPQGTSGAEPQDTQYF
TRBV27	TRBD1	NA	TRBJ2-7	CASSLSGQGAYEQYF
TRBV30	TRBD2	NA	TRBJ2-1	CAWSILAGGSNEQFF
TRBV7-8	TRBD1	NA	TRBJ2-5	CASSLTGQGARETQYF
TRBV6-6	NA	few	TRBJ1-1	CAVRGGTNTEAFF
TRBV19	TRBD1	large	TRBJ1-4	CASSLQGGNEKLFF
TRBV4-2	NA	NA	TRBJ2-5	CASSQDNPGRGQETQYF
TRBV11-2	TRBD1	medium-sized	TRBJ1-2	CASSLGTGDGYTF
TRBV7-9	TRBD2	NA	TRBJ2-3	CASSHNKYGLADTDTQYF
TRBV27	NA	NA	TRBJ2-7	CASSHGPYEQYF
TRBV4-1	TRBD1	few	TRBJ2-1	CASGQGESSYNEQFF
TRBV4-1	NA	medium-sized	TRBJ2-7	CASSQGGPYEQYF
TRBV28	TRBD1	medium-sized	TRBJ1-1	CASSPPTGRYTEAFF
TRBV29-1	NA	NA	TRBJ2-7	CSVMGTLSSYEQYF
TRBV7-9	TRBD2	medium-sized	TRBJ2-7	CASSPRTSGSRGSYEQYF
TRBV6-5	NA	few	TRBJ2-1	CASSYSRGSNNEQFF
TRBV6-5	NA	NA	TRBJ2-2	CASSARSTGELFF
TRBV6-4	TRBD1	NA	TRBJ2-7	CASSEAAGGGEQYF
TRBV7-2	NA	NA	TRBJ2-7	CASSLVVQLFHEQYF
TRBV27	NA	NA	TRBJ2-7	CASSFGLGTLYEQYF
TRBV9	NA	NA	TRBJ2-1	CASSVGGAEHNEQFF
TRBV29-1	NA	once	TRBJ1-2	CSVEGPSGGYTF
TRBV6-4	NA	medium-sized	TRBJ2-2	CASSDSGTGELFF
TRBV7-6	TRBD2	NA	TRBJ2-7	CASSLGVGGRLIYEQYF
TRBV6-4	NA	NA	TRBJ2-2	CASSVQENTGELFF
TRBV20-1	NA	NA	TRBJ2-3	CSAYDGPGQYF
TRBV4-3	TRBD1	NA	TRBJ2-7	CASSLNRGDGYEQYF
TRBV29-1	NA	once	TRBJ2-1	CSVELGLAGGEQFF